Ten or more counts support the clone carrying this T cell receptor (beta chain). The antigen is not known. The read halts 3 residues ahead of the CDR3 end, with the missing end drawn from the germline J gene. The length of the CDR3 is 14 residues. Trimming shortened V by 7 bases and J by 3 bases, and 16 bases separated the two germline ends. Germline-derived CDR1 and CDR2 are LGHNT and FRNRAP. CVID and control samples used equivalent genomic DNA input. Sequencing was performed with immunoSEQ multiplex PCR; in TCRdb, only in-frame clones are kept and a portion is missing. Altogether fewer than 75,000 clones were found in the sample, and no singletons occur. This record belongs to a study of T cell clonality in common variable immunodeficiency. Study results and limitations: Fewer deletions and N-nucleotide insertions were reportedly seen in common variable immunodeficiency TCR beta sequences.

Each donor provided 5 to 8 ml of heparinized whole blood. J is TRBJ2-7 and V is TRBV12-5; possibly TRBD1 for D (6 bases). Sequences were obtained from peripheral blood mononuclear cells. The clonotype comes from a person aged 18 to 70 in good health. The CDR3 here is CASAQEGGYYEQYF. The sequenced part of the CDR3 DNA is TGTGCTAGTGCCCAAGAAGGGGGTTACTACGAG.